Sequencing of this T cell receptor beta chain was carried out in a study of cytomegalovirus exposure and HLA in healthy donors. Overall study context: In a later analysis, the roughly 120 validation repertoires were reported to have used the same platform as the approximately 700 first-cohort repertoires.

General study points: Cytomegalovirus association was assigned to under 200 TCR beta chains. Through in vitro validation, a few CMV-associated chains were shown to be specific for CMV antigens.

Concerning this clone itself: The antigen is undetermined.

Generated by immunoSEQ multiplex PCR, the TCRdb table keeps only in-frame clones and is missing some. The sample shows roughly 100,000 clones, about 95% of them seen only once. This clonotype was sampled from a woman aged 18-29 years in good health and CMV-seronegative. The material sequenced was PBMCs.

The CDR3 DNA reads TGTGCCAGCAGCTTTAGCGGGAGGGCTAGGGATGAGCAGTTCTTC. Translated: CASSFSGRARDEQFF. The chain links TRBV21-1 to TRBJ2-1; TRBD2, the D gene given by the table, was not confirmed from the DNA. TRBV21-1 represents a pseudogene. CDR3 size: 15 residues.